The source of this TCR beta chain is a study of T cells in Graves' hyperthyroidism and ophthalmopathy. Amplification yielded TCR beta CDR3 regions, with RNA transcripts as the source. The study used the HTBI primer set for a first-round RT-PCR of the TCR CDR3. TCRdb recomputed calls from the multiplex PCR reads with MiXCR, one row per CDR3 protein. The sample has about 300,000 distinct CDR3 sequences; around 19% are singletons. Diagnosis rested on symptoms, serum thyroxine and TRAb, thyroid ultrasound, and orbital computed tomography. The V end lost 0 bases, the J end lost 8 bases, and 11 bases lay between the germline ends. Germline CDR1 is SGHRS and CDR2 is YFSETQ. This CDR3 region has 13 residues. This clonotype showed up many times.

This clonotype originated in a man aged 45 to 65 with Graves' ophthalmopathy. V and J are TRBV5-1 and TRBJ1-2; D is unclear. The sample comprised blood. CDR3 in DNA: TGCGCCAGCAGCTTGGATACACCGCGGGGCTACACCTTC. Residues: CASSLDTPRGYTF.